The subject of this entry is one T cell receptor beta chain. The sample belongs to a study of blood T cell repertoires in COVID-19. Study at large: The United States, Italy and Spain provided the acute and convalescent COVID-19 samples. Sample material is recorded as cDNA or gDNA derived from T cells, B-cell-depleted T cells, or PBMCs.

CDR1 is SGHRS, CDR2 YFSETQ, per germline. Trimming left V 3 bases short and J 0 bases short, with 12 bases between. The CDR3 is 15 residues long. Profiling relied on immunoSEQ multiplex PCR, and the TCRdb table lists in-frame clones only, not all of them. This sample yields over 150,000 clones, of which around four fifths are seen a single time; roughly 3.7% belongs to the top ten. Material: peripheral blood. The sequence was obtained from a woman older than 75 with acute or convalescent COVID-19. The chain recombines TRBV5-1 with TRBJ1-1; D gene ambiguous. In DNA form, the CDR3 reads TGCGCCAGCAGCTCGGGAGTCAGCATGAACACTGAAGCTTTCTTT. This translates into CASSSGVSMNTEAFF.